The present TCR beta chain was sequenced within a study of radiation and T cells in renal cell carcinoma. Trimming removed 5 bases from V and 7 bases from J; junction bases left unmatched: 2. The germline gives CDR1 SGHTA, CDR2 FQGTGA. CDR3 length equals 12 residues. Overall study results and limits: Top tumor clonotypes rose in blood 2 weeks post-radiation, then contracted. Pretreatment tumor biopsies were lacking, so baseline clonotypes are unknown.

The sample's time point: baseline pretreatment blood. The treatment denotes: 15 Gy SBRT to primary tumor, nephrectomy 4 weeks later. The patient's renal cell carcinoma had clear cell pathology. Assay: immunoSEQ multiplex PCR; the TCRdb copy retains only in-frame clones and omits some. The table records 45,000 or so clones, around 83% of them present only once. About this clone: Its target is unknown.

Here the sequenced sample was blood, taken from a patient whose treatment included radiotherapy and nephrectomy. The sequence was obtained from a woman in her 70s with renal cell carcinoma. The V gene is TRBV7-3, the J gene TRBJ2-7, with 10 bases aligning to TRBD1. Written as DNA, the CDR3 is TGTGCCAGCAGCCCGGGACAGGGGGAGCAGTACTTC. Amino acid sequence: CASSPGQGEQYF.